This T cell receptor beta chain stems from a study of human T cells and chemical hapten exposure. The wider study: Small volume differences among pooled libraries mainly caused per-sample TCR yield variation.

A word on this clonotype: Its antigen is as yet unknown.

Library preparation tagged each individual cDNA molecule with a unique molecular identifier. Original analysis: A per-sample median of approximately 100,000 TCRs was observed, with a range of roughly 20,000 to 750,000. TCRdb processed the RACE reads anew with MiXCR; each CDR3 protein has one entry. These V and J calls rely on TCRdb rather than the paper's analysis. The sample consists of roughly 120,000 distinct CDR3 sequences, about 8.2% of them appearing once. This sample's time point: healthy volunteer bleed at 2 weeks. Unfractionated whole blood yielded the extracted total RNA. Findings of the study overall: High-frequency TCRs, those above 1 in 1000, stayed the same after DPC sensitization.

Trimming took off 4 bases at V and 1 base at J, with 14 bases between the two ends. Looked up from germline, CDR1 is SGHRS and CDR2 is YFSETQ. CDR3 size: 15 residues. This sequence was found in a male donor in good health. Some clones in this sample may be carry-over from other donors' samples. V usage is TRBV5-1 and J usage is TRBJ1-2; possibly TRBD1 for D (5 bases). Specimen: whole blood. In DNA form, the CDR3 reads TGCGCCAGCAGCCCGCCGGGACTCCTTAACTATGGCTACACCTTC. Its protein product is CASSPPGLLNYGYTF.